The rows below give T cell receptor beta chains drawn from one sample of a study of cytomegalovirus exposure and HLA in healthy donors. The assay was immunoSEQ multiplex PCR, and TCRdb's table has in-frame clones only and misses some. Of 200,000 or so clones listed, roughly 83% are singletons. The sample taken for sequencing was PBMCs. The receptors here all came from a boy aged 10-17 years in good health and CMV-seronegative. Both conserved end residues are trimmed from each CDR3. D genes are given only for firm matches.

d_gene	v_gene	j_gene	CDR3aa
NA	TRBV28	TRBJ2-3	ASSLSGSDTQY
NA	TRBV7-9	TRBJ1-2	ASSLARSLYYGYT
NA	TRBV10-3	TRBJ1-3	AISELASGNTIY
TRBD1	TRBV7-6	TRBJ2-7	ASSPRQGLGSSYEQY
NA	TRBV4-1	TRBJ1-5	ASSRRWGINLAQH
TRBD1	TRBV9	TRBJ1-2	ASSVGQGAGGYT
NA	TRBV7-9	TRBJ2-1	ASTRDSYNEQF
NA	TRBV6-1	TRBJ1-1	ASIDRSDRLNTEAF
TRBD2	TRBV27	TRBJ2-3	ASVGARLAGDTQY
NA	TRBV7-2	TRBJ2-3	ASSEGGGEGDTQY
TRBD2	TRBV5-1	TRBJ2-3	ASSSGGGSYTQY
NA	TRBV4-1	TRBJ2-3	ASSQARAPDTQY
NA	TRBV20-1	TRBJ1-5	SATLDQPQH
NA	TRBV30	TRBJ1-1	AWSSDRFGQAF
NA	TRBV6-1	TRBJ1-1	ASSPDTEAF
TRBD1	TRBV29-1	TRBJ2-7	SVLGGQGADEQY
TRBD2	TRBV18	TRBJ2-1	ASSHFLRTSGYNEQF